This T cell receptor beta chain was recorded in a study of T-cell memory formation after mild COVID-19. Study-wide background: TCR clustering was largely donor specific. Points from the study as a whole: Shrinking CD4+ clones were chiefly CM and EM; CD8+ ones were chiefly EMRA. Within pre-infection memory, some responding clones were found, suggesting cross-reactive memory joined.

MiXCR, run by TCRdb on the 5' RACE reads, gives a single entry per CDR3 protein. The table includes about 290,000 distinct CDR3 sequences, more than 15% detected once. Concerning this clonotype itself: What it binds is not known.

Per germline, CDR1 DFQATT and CDR2 SNEGSKA (reference sequence). The germline V and J ends were trimmed by 6 bases and 1 base, with 8 bases remaining between them. CDR3 size: 12 residues. Sequencing was performed on PBMCs or a T cell subset sorted from them (not recorded which). V gene TRBV20-1 combines with J gene TRBJ2-3; D tentatively reads TRBD1 or TRBD2 (6 bases each). This sequence originates from a man between 18 and 29 years old who had mild COVID-19 (a few samples of this study predate the infection). Cell type and time point are not known. The DNA of the CDR3 is TGCAGTGCCGGGGGCCGCACAGATACGCAGTATTTT. It is translated as CSAGGRTDTQYF.